The rows below give T cell receptor beta chains drawn from one sample of a study of cytomegalovirus exposure and HLA in healthy donors. Profiling relied on immunoSEQ multiplex PCR, and the TCRdb table lists in-frame clones only, not all of them. The table lists approximately 170,000 clones, approximately 81% of them singletons. Sequenced material: PBMCs. The source of these receptors is a man younger than 35 in good health and CMV-seropositive. CDR3s include the opening cysteine and the closing phenylalanine or tryptophan. Each record gives: V gene, J gene, clone size, D gene, CDR3 DNA, CDR3 protein. D genes are given only for firm matches. Some rows mark clone size as missing; the rest say once, few, many or name a class of expanded clone.

v_gene: TRBV7-8; j_gene: TRBJ1-1; abundance: -; d_gene: TRBD1; CDR3nt: TGTGCCAGCAGCCGGGACAGGCTTAACACTGAAGCTTTCTTT; CDR3aa: CASSRDRLNTEAFF
v_gene: TRBV7-9; j_gene: TRBJ2-7; abundance: -; d_gene: -; CDR3nt: TGTGCCAGCAGCTTTGATTCGGTAGTTAGCTACGAGCAGTACTTC; CDR3aa: CASSFDSVVSYEQYF
v_gene: TRBV2; j_gene: TRBJ2-5; abundance: once; d_gene: TRBD1; CDR3nt: TGTGCCAGTTCCGACGAGGACAGGGAACAAGAGACCCAGTACTTC; CDR3aa: CASSDEDREQETQYF
v_gene: TRBV30; j_gene: TRBJ2-5; abundance: -; d_gene: -; CDR3nt: TGTGCCTGGAGTGCCGGACTACCGGAGGAGACCCAGTACTTC; CDR3aa: CAWSAGLPEETQYF
v_gene: TRBV7-9; j_gene: TRBJ1-1; abundance: -; d_gene: -; CDR3nt: TGTGCCAGCAGCTCTCAACAGGGGAACACTGAAGCTTTCTTT; CDR3aa: CASSSQQGNTEAFF
v_gene: TRBV9; j_gene: TRBJ1-6; abundance: few; d_gene: -; CDR3nt: TGTGCCAGCAGCGAAACAGGGAATTCACCCCTCCACTTT; CDR3aa: CASSETGNSPLHF
v_gene: TRBV5-1; j_gene: TRBJ2-5; abundance: -; d_gene: -; CDR3nt: TGCGCCAGCAGCCTAGGACAACAAGAGACCCAGTACTTC; CDR3aa: CASSLGQQETQYF
v_gene: TRBV4-2; j_gene: TRBJ2-5; abundance: -; d_gene: -; CDR3nt: TGTGCCAGCAGCCAGGACAGCCAGTTGGAGACCCAGTACTTC; CDR3aa: CASSQDSQLETQYF
v_gene: TRBV5-5; j_gene: TRBJ2-7; abundance: -; d_gene: -; CDR3nt: TGTGCCAGCAGCTTGGAGTACGCTACCTACGAGCAGTACTTC; CDR3aa: CASSLEYATYEQYF
v_gene: TRBV28; j_gene: TRBJ1-6; abundance: -; d_gene: TRBD1; CDR3nt: TGTGCCAGCAGTTTACCCAGACAGGGAAATTCACCCCTCCACTTT; CDR3aa: CASSLPRQGNSPLHF
v_gene: TRBV27; j_gene: TRBJ1-1; abundance: -; d_gene: -; CDR3nt: TGTGCCAGCAGTTTATACTACGGAGCACTCACTGAAGCTTTCTTT; CDR3aa: CASSLYYGALTEAFF
v_gene: TRBV7-8; j_gene: TRBJ2-1; abundance: -; d_gene: -; CDR3nt: TGTGCCAGCAGCTTCTATCTTGTCAATGAGCAGTTCTTC; CDR3aa: CASSFYLVNEQFF
v_gene: TRBV6-6; j_gene: TRBJ1-6; abundance: few; d_gene: -; CDR3nt: TGTGCCACCCAGGACAGTTATAATTCACCCCTCCACTTT; CDR3aa: CATQDSYNSPLHF
v_gene: TRBV2; j_gene: TRBJ1-2; abundance: -; d_gene: TRBD1; CDR3nt: TGTGCCAGCAGTACGGACAGGGGGAATGGCTACACCTTC; CDR3aa: CASSTDRGNGYTF
v_gene: TRBV2; j_gene: TRBJ1-1; abundance: -; d_gene: -; CDR3nt: TGTGCCAGCAGTGAAAGGGGCAGGGGAAATCCTGAAGCTTTCTTT; CDR3aa: CASSERGRGNPEAFF
v_gene: TRBV27; j_gene: TRBJ1-4; abundance: -; d_gene: -; CDR3nt: TGTGCCAGCAGTTTATCGGGGGCGGCCGAGGGGAAACTGTTTTTT; CDR3aa: CASSLSGAAEGKLFF
v_gene: TRBV5-1; j_gene: TRBJ2-7; abundance: -; d_gene: TRBD1; CDR3nt: TGCGCCAGCAGCGTGACAGGGTTGACCTCCTACGAGCAGTACTTC; CDR3aa: CASSVTGLTSYEQYF
v_gene: TRBV11-2; j_gene: TRBJ2-3; abundance: -; d_gene: TRBD2; CDR3nt: TGTGCCAGCAGCCGAGCGGGACGATTCACAGATACGCAGTATTTT; CDR3aa: CASSRAGRFTDTQYF
v_gene: TRBV11-3; j_gene: TRBJ2-7; abundance: -; d_gene: TRBD1; CDR3nt: TGTGCCAGCAGCTTACCGGACAGGCTTGAGGATTACGAGCAGTACTTC; CDR3aa: CASSLPDRLEDYEQYF
v_gene: TRBV5-4; j_gene: TRBJ1-2; abundance: once; d_gene: -; CDR3nt: TGTGCCAGCAGCTTAGACGGACAGCCCTACCCCTTCCATGGCTACACCTTC; CDR3aa: CASSLDGQPYPFHGYTF
v_gene: TRBV5-6; j_gene: TRBJ2-5; abundance: -; d_gene: -; CDR3nt: TGTGCCAGCAGCTTGGTCTGGGGGGGGCCTAAGTTAGAGACCCAGTACTTC; CDR3aa: CASSLVWGGPKLETQYF
v_gene: TRBV11-2; j_gene: TRBJ2-5; abundance: -; d_gene: TRBD2; CDR3nt: TGTGCCAGCAGGGGGACTAGCGGGAGAGGAGAGACCCAGTACTTC; CDR3aa: CASRGTSGRGETQYF
v_gene: TRBV5-4; j_gene: TRBJ1-1; abundance: -; d_gene: -; CDR3nt: TGTGCCAGCAGCCCGGAAGGTAGCCACCCCACTGAAGCTTTCTTT; CDR3aa: CASSPEGSHPTEAFF
v_gene: TRBV5-1; j_gene: TRBJ1-2; abundance: once; d_gene: -; CDR3nt: TGCGCCAGCAGCTTGGGGCTGATCTACAGGAAAGGAGTTTATGGCTACACCTTC; CDR3aa: CASSLGLIYRKGVYGYTF
v_gene: TRBV18; j_gene: TRBJ1-1; abundance: -; d_gene: -; CDR3nt: TGTGCCAGCTCACGTAAACAGGGAATCACTGAAGCTTTCTTT; CDR3aa: CASSRKQGITEAFF
v_gene: TRBV10-2; j_gene: TRBJ1-2; abundance: few; d_gene: -; CDR3nt: TGCGCCAGCAGTGAGTCGGGAGGTGATGGCTACACCTTC; CDR3aa: CASSESGGDGYTF
v_gene: TRBV28; j_gene: TRBJ2-1; abundance: -; d_gene: -; CDR3nt: TGTGCCAGCAGGGGCCCTTACAATGAGCAGTTCTTC; CDR3aa: CASRGPYNEQFF
v_gene: TRBV28; j_gene: TRBJ1-5; abundance: once; d_gene: -; CDR3nt: TGTGCCAGCAGTTTTCCGGGGGGGGGCACGAATCAGCCCCAGCATTTT; CDR3aa: CASSFPGGGTNQPQHF
v_gene: TRBV29-1; j_gene: TRBJ2-7; abundance: -; d_gene: TRBD1; CDR3nt: TGCAGCGCGCCCGGGACAGGTGGCAGCTCCTACGAGCAGTACTTC; CDR3aa: CSAPGTGGSSYEQYF
v_gene: TRBV9; j_gene: TRBJ1-3; abundance: once; d_gene: -; CDR3nt: TGTGCCAGCAGCGTAGGTCTGAGCTCTGGAAACACCATATATTTT; CDR3aa: CASSVGLSSGNTIYF
v_gene: TRBV5-1; j_gene: TRBJ1-2; abundance: -; d_gene: -; CDR3nt: TGCGCCAGCAGCCCGGAGGGGGGGCTCTATGGCTACACCTTC; CDR3aa: CASSPEGGLYGYTF
v_gene: TRBV29-1; j_gene: TRBJ2-7; abundance: -; d_gene: TRBD1; CDR3nt: TGCAGCGTTGTGGTCGGGACAGGAGGAGGGATTGGTACCGGGACCTACGAGCAGTACTTC; CDR3aa: CSVVVGTGGGIGTGTYEQYF
v_gene: TRBV7-9; j_gene: TRBJ2-5; abundance: -; d_gene: TRBD2; CDR3nt: TGTGCCAGCAGCCCTGGGGGACTAGCGGGCCAAGAGACCCAGTACTTC; CDR3aa: CASSPGGLAGQETQYF
v_gene: TRBV28; j_gene: TRBJ2-7; abundance: -; d_gene: TRBD1; CDR3nt: TGTGCCAGCAGTTCGGTGGGACAGGGGGACGAGCAGTACTTC; CDR3aa: CASSSVGQGDEQYF
v_gene: TRBV10-2; j_gene: TRBJ2-2; abundance: -; d_gene: -; CDR3nt: TGCGCCAGCAGTGATGCAGGGGCGACCGGGGAGCTGTTTTTT; CDR3aa: CASSDAGATGELFF
v_gene: TRBV6-1; j_gene: TRBJ2-1; abundance: -; d_gene: -; CDR3nt: TGTGCCAGCGCCCTTCATGGCGGGTCTGGCAATGAGCAGTTCTTC; CDR3aa: CASALHGGSGNEQFF